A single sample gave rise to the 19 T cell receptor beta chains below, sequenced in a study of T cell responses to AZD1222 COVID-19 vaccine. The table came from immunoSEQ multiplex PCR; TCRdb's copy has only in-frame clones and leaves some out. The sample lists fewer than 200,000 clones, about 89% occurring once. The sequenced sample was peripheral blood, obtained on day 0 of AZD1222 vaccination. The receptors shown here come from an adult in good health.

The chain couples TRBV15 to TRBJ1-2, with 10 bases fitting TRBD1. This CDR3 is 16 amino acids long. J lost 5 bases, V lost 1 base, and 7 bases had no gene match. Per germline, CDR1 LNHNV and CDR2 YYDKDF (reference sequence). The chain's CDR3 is CATSRAGQGPAYGYTF. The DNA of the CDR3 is TGTGCCACCAGCAGAGCGGGACAGGGGCCCGCTTATGGCTACACCTTC.

As DNA, the CDR3 is TGTGCCAGCAGTTTATTCCGGACTACGGTTGGCACAGATACGCAGTATTTT. The encoded protein is CASSLFRTTVGTDTQYF. The chain carries TRBV27 and TRBJ2-3, with D perhaps matching TRBD2 (6 bases). The CDR3 consists of 17 residues. Between the trimmed V and J ends, which lost 1 base and 1 base, there was a span of 15 bases. CDR1 and CDR2 from the germline V gene are MNHEY and SMNVEV (reference sequence).

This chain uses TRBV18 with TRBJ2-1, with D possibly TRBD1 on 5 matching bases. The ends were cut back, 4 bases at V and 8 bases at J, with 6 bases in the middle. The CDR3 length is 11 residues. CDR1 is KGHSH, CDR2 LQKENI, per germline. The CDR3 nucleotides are TGTGCCAGCTCACAGACAGATGAGCAGTTCTTC. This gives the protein CASSQTDEQFF.

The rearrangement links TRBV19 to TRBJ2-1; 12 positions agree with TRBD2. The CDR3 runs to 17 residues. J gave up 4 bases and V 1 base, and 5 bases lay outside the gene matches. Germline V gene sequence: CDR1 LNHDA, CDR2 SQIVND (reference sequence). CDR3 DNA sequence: TGTGCCAGTAGTATAGGTCTAGCGGGGGGGCGTTACAATGAGCAGTTCTTC. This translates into CASSIGLAGGRYNEQFF.

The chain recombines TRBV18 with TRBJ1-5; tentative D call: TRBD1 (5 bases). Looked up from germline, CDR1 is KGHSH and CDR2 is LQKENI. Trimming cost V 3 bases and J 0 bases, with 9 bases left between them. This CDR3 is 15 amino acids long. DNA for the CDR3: TGTGCCAGCTCACCCCAGGGCCATAGCAATCAGCCCCAGCATTTT. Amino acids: CASSPQGHSNQPQHF.

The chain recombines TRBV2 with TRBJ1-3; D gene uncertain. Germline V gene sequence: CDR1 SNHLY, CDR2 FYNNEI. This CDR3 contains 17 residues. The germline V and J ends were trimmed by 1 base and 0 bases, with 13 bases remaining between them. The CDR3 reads CASSEGRVERSGNTIYF. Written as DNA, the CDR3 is TGTGCCAGCAGTGAAGGCCGGGTGGAGCGCTCTGGAAACACCATATATTTT.

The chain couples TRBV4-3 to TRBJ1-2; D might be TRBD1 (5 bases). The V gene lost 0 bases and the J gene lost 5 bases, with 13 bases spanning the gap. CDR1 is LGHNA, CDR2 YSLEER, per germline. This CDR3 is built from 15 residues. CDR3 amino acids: CASSQDYQGWYGYTF. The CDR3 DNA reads TGCGCCAGCAGCCAAGATTATCAGGGCTGGTATGGCTACACCTTC.

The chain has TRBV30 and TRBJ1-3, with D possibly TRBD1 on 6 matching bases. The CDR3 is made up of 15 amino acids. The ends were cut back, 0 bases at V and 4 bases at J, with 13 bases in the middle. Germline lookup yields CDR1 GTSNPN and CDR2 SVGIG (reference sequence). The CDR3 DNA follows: TGTGCCTGGAGTGTACTATCAGGGGCGGGAAACACCATATATTTT. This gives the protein CAWSVLSGAGNTIYF.

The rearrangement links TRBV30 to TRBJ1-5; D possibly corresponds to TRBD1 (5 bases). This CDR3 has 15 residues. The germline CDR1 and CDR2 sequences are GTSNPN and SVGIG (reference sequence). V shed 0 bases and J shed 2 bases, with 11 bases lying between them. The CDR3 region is CAWSVQWGGNQPQHF. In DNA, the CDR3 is TGTGCCTGGAGTGTACAATGGGGGGGCAATCAGCCCCAGCATTTT. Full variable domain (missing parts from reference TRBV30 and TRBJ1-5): SQTIHQWPATLVQPVGSPLSLECTVEGTSNPNLYWYRQAAGRGLQLLFYSVGIGQISSEVPQNLSASRPQDRQFILSSKKLLLSDSGFYLCAWSVQWGGNQPQHFGDGTRLSIL.

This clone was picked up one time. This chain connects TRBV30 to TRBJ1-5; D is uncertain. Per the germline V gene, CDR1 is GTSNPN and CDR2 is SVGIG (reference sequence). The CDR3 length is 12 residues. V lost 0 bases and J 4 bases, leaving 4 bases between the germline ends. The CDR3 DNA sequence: TGTGCCTGGAGTGTACCGAATCAGCCCCAGCATTTT. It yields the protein CAWSVPNQPQHF.

The CDR3 DNA reads TGCGCCAGCAGTGGGACCCTCGGGGCACCGGGGAGCACAGATACGCAGTATTTT. Its protein product is CASSGTLGAPGSTDTQYF. The chain carries TRBV10-1 and TRBJ2-3; the D gene could be TRBD1 or TRBD2 (5 bases each). There are 18 residues in the CDR3. In germline, CDR1 is WNHNN, CDR2 SYGVQD (reference sequence). The V gene lost 4 bases and the J gene lost 0 bases, with 20 bases spanning the gap.

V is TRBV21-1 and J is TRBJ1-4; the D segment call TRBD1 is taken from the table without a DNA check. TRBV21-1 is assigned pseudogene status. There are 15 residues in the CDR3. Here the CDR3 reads CASSKEEQGSEKLFF. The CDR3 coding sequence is TGTGCCAGCAGCAAAGAAGAACAGGGGAGCGAAAAACTGTTTTTT.

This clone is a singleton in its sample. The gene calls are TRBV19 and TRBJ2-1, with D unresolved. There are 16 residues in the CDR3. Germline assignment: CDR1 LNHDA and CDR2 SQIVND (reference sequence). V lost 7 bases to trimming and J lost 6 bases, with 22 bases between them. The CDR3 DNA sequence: TGTGCCAGTACCAATATCCCCGGCCAGCGCGGCAATGAGCAGTTCTTC. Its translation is CASTNIPGQRGNEQFF.

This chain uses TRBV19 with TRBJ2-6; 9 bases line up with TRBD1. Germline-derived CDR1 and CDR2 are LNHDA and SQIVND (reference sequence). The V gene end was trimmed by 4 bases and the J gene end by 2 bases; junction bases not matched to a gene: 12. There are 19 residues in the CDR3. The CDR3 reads CASSSWTGAFWAGANVLTF. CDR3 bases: TGTGCCAGTAGTAGCTGGACAGGGGCCTTTTGGGCTGGGGCCAACGTCCTGACTTTC.

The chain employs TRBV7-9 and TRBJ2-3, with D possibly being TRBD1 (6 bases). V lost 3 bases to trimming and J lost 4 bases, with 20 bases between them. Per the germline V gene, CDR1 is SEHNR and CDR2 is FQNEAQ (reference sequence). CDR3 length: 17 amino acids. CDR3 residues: CASSFARLGAVADTQYF. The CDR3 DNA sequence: TGTGCCAGCAGCTTCGCCCGTCTGGGGGCAGTTGCAGATACGCAGTATTTT.

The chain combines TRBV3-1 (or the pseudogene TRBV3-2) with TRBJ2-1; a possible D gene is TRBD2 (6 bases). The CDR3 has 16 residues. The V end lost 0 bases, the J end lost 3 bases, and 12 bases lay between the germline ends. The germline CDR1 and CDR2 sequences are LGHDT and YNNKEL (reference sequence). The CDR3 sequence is CASSQDLAGSYNEQFF. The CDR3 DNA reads TGTGCCAGCAGCCAAGATCTGGCGGGAAGCTACAATGAGCAGTTCTTC.

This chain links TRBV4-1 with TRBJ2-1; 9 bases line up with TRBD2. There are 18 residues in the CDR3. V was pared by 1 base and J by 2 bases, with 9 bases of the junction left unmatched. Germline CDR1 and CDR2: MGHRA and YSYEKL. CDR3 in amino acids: CASSQVLAGITTYNEQFF. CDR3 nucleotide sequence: TGCGCCAGCAGCCAAGTGCTAGCGGGGATAACCACCTACAATGAGCAGTTCTTC.

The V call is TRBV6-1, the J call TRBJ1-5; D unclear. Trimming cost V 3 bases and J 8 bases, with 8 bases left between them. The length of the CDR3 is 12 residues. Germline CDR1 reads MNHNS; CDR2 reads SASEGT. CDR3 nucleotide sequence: TGTGCCAGCAGTGATTTGAGGGAGCCCCAGCATTTT. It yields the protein CASSDLREPQHF.

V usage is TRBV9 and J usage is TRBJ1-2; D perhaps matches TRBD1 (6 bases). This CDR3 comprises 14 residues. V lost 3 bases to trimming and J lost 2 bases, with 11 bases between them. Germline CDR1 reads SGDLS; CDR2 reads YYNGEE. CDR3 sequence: CASSARGGNYGYTF. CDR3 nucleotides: TGTGCCAGCAGCGCCAGGGGAGGAAACTATGGCTACACCTTC.